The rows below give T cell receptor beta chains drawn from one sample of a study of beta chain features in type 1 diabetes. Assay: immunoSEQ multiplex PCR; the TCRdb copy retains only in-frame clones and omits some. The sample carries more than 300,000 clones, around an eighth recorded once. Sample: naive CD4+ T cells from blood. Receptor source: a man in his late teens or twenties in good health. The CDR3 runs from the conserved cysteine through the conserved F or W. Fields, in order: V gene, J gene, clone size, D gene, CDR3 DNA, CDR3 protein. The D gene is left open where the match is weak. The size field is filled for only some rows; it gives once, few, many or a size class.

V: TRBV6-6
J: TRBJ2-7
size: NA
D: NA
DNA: TGTGCCAGCAGTTACAGGGGAGAGCAGTACTTC
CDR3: CASSYRGEQYF

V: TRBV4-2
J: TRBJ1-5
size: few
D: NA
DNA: TGTGCCAGCAGCCAAGCACAGCTCCCGCGGGAGCCCCAGCATTTT
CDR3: CASSQAQLPREPQHF

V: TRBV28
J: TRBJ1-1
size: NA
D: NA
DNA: TGTGCCAGCCACATGAACACTGAAGCTTTCTTT
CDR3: CASHMNTEAFF

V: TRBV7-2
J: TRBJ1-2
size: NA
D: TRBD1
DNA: TGTGCCAGCAGCTTAGGGGGACAGGCATCCTATGGCTACACCTTC
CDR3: CASSLGGQASYGYTF

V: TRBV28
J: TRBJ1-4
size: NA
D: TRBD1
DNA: TGTGCCAGCAGTTCAGGGGACAGGGGTGAAAAACTGTTTTTT
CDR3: CASSSGDRGEKLFF

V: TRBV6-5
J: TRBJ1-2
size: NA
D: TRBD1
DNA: TGTGCCAGCCGCCGGGACAGGGCTTTCGGCTACACCTTC
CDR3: CASRRDRAFGYTF

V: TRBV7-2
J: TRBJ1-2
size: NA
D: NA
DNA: TGTGCCAGCAGCTTAGCCCAGGGGATGGGCTACACCTTC
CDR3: CASSLAQGMGYTF

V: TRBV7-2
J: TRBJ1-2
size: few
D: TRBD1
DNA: TGTGCCAGCAGCGGGGGACAGGGCAACTATGGCTACACCTTC
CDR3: CASSGGQGNYGYTF

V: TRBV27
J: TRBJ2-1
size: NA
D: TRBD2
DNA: TGTGCCAGCAGTGTAACCAGGACTAGGAATGAGCAGTTCTTC
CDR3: CASSVTRTRNEQFF

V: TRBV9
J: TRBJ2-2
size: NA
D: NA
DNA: TGTGCCAGCACGTTGAACACCGGGGAGCTGTTTTTT
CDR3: CASTLNTGELFF

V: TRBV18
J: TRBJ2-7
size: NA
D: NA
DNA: TGTGCCAGCTCATCACCATCGAGCTCCTACGAGCAGTACTTC
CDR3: CASSSPSSSYEQYF

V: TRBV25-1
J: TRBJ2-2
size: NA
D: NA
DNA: TGTGCCAGCAGTCCCAGGGTGGGGAACACCGGGGAGCTGTTTTTT
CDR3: CASSPRVGNTGELFF

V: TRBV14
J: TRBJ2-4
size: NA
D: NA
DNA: TGTGCCAGCTCCCCCGAGCTAGCCAAAAACATTCAGTACTTC
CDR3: CASSPELAKNIQYF

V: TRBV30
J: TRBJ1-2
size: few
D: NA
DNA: TGTGCCTGGAGTGTACTGAGGCAGTCCTATGGCTACACCTTC
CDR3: CAWSVLRQSYGYTF

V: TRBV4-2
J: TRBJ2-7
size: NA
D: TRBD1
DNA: TGTGCCAGCAGCCAGGGCCTCGATGTGACAGGGCAAACCTACGAGCAGTACTTC
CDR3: CASSQGLDVTGQTYEQYF

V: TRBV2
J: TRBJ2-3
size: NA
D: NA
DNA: TGTGCCAGCAGTGAAAACGGGTTAGATACGCAGTATTTT
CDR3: CASSENGLDTQYF

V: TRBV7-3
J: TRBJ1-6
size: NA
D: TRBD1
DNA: TGTGCCAGCAGTCTCACAGGGGGCGAGGATTCACCCCTCCACTTT
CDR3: CASSLTGGEDSPLHF

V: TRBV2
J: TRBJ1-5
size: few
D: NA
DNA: TGTGCCAGCAGTCGACACGGCAATCAGCCCCAGCATTTT
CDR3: CASSRHGNQPQHF

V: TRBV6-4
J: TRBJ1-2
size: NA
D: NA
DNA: TGTGCCAGCAGTGACGGACAGTTTGGCTACACCTTC
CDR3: CASSDGQFGYTF

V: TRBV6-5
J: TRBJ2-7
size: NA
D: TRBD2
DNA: TGTGCCAGCAGTTCAGCGGGGGGCGGACGCGAGCAGTACTTC
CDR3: CASSSAGGGREQYF

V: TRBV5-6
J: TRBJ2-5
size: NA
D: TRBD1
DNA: TGTGCCAGCAGCTTCGGACAGGGCTACCAAGAGACCCAGTACTTC
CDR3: CASSFGQGYQETQYF

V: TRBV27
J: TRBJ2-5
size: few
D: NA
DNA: TGTGCCAGCAGTTTTATCCGGGACCAAGAGACCCAGTACTTC
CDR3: CASSFIRDQETQYF

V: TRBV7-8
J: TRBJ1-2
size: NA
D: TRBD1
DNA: TGTGCCAGCAGCCTACCCCGGACAGGGACAGTATATGGCTACACCTTC
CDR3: CASSLPRTGTVYGYTF

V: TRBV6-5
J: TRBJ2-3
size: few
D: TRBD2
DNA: TGTGCCAGCAGTCGGACTAGCGTCCCCCTGGAAACGCAGTATTTT
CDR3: CASSRTSVPLETQYF

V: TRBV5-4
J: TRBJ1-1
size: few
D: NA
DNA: TGTGCCAGCAGCCCATTAACAGGGAACACTGAAGCTTTCTTT
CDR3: CASSPLTGNTEAFF